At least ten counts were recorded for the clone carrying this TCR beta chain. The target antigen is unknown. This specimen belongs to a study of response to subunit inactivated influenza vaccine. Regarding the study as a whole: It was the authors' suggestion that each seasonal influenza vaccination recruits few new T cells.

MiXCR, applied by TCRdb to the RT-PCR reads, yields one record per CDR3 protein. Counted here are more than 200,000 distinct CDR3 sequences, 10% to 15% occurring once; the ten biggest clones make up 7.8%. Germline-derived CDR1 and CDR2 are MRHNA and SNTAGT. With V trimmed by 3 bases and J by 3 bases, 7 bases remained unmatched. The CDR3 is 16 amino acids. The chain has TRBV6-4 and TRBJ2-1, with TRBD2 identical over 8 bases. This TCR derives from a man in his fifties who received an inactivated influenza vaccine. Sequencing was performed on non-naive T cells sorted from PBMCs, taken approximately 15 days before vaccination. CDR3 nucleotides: TGTGCCAGCAGTGAAAGTCCCGGGACTAGCTACAATGAGCAGTTCTTC. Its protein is CASSESPGTSYNEQFF.